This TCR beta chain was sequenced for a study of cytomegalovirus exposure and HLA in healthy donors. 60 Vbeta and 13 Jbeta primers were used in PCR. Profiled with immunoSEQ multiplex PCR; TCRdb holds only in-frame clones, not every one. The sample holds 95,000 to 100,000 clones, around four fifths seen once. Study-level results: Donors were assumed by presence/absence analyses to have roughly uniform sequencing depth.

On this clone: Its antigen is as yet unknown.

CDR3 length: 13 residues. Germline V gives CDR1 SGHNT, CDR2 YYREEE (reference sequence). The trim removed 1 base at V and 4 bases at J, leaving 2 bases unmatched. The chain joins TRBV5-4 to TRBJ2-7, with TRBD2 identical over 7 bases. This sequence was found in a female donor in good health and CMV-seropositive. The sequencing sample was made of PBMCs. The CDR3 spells CASSLKAGYEQYF. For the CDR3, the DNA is TGTGCCAGCAGCTTGAAAGCGGGGTACGAGCAGTACTTC.